These 27 T cell receptor beta chains share one sample of origin, sequenced in a study of breast tumors, draining lymph nodes, adjacent tissues (TCRdb year 2016). Library method: multiplex PCR. For sequencing, an Illumina HiSeq 2000 was employed. The raw public reads went through TCRdb reprocessing: fastp at Q25, MiXCR clone calling, in-frame beta chains kept. Each CDR3 protein gets just one entry, which takes the most common genes and DNA from the rows behind it. In all, the sample holds approximately 120,000 distinct CDR3 sequences, and around 20% of those were seen once. Roughly 2% of the sample is in the top ten clones. The lymph node samples were taken from the axillary draining lymph nodes of breast cancer patients. Material for sequencing was axillary lymph node tissue. These receptors originate from a female donor with breast cancer. Some clones in this sample may be carry-over from other donors' samples.

Turning to this clonotype: With a much larger clone just one base away, this may be a read error. V usage is TRBV9 and J usage is TRBJ2-3; TRBD2 aligns across 12 bases. This CDR3 region has 16 residues. Germline values: CDR1 SGDLS, CDR2 YYNGEE. The CDR3 sequence is CASSGASGRARDTRYF. In nucleotides, the CDR3 is TGTGCCAGCAGCGGGGCTAGCGGGAGGGCCAGAGATACGCGGTATTTT.

V is TRBV5-4 and J is TRBJ2-1; 13 bases map to TRBD2. Germline CDR1 and CDR2: SGHNT and YYREEE (reference sequence). V shed 5 bases and J 5 bases; nucleotides not matched to a gene: 13. This CDR3 comprises 18 residues. CDR3 region: CASRHHSLAGGPNNEQFF. In DNA form, the CDR3 reads TGTGCCAGCAGGCATCACTCACTAGCGGGAGGGCCCAACAATGAGCAGTTCTTC.

This clonotype has just a few counts. V usage is TRBV6-2 or TRBV6-3 and J usage is TRBJ1-5, with D unclear. This CDR3 has 13 amino acids. V was pared by 10 bases and J by 0 bases, with 10 bases between. Germline CDR1 MNHEY, CDR2 SVGEGT. This CDR3 reads CATQAYSNQPQHF. Here the CDR3 DNA reads TGTGCCACCCAGGCCTATAGCAATCAGCCCCAGCATTTT.

V is TRBV28 and J is TRBJ2-5, with 9 nucleotides matching TRBD2. V dropped 4 bases and J dropped 4; count of bases not matched to a gene: 7. The CDR3 totals 15 residues. Germline loops: CDR1 MDHEN, CDR2 SYDVKM. In DNA form, the CDR3 reads TGTGCCAGCAGTTCCCCGGGAGCGGGAGGAGAGACCCAGTACTTC. This encodes CASSSPGAGGETQYF. Full variable domain (rest looked up from reference TRBV28 and TRBJ2-5): DVKVTQSSRYLVKRTGEKVFLECVQDMDHENMFWYRQDPGLGLRLIYFSYDVKMKEKGDIPEGYSVSREKKERFSLILESASTNQTSMYLCASSSPGAGGETQYFGPGTRLLVL.

This clonotype has a count of ten or more. V is TRBV10-2 and J is TRBJ1-6, with 8 bases aligning to TRBD1. Per the germline V gene, CDR1 is WSHSY and CDR2 is SAAADI. V lost 4 bases, J lost 10 bases, and 9 bases stayed unmatched. The CDR3 has 15 amino acids. CDR3 coding DNA: TGCGCCAGCAGTGCTTCAGGGGGCGCGGGGTCACCCCTCCACTTT. Protein product: CASSASGGAGSPLHF.

This clonotype was counted ten times or more. This sequence joins TRBV29-1 and TRBJ2-5; no definite D call. V was clipped by 6 bases and J by 1 base, with 6 bases between them. Germline V CDR1 and CDR2: SQVTM, ANQGSEA. CDR3 length: 11 amino acids. CDR3 nucleotide sequence: TGCAGCGTACAATCCCAAGAGACCCAGTACTTC. Protein: CSVQSQETQYF.

This clonotype has ten or more counts. The junction does not match germline at one end; this may be a read error. J is TRBJ2-1 and V is TRBV7-7, with D possibly being TRBD1 (6 bases). Germline lookup yields CDR1 SSHAT and CDR2 FNYEAQ (reference sequence). The CDR3 covers 16 residues. The CDR3 sequence is CASSLYAGVPENEQFF. The CDR3 DNA is TGTGCTAGCAGCTTATATGCAGGGGTCCCAGAAAATGAGCAGTTCTTC.

This clonotype was observed many times. The V and J genes are TRBV6-1 and TRBJ2-2; D may be TRBD2 (5 bases). Germline values: CDR1 MNHNS, CDR2 SASEGT. Trimming took off 6 bases at V and 0 bases at J, with 8 bases between the two ends. The CDR3 covers 14 residues. This CDR3 reads CASRRATNTGELFF. The CDR3, as DNA: TGTGCCAGCAGGCGGGCGACGAACACCGGGGAGCTGTTTTTT.

A remark on this clonotype: Germline and junction disagree at one end, which may indicate a read error. V gene TRBV6-2 or TRBV6-3 combines with J gene TRBJ2-7, with D perhaps matching TRBD1 (6 bases). Germline-derived CDR1 and CDR2 are MNHEY and SVGEGT. The CDR3 covers 13 residues. In nucleotides, the CDR3 is TGTGCCAGCAGTCCCGGACAGTCCTACGGGCAGTACTTC. This codes for CASSPGQSYGQYF.

This clonotype was counted ten times or more. The V call is TRBV30, the J call TRBJ2-7; TRBD1 agrees at 7 bases. Germline V lookup: CDR1 GTSNPN, CDR2 SVGIG (reference sequence). Unmatched junction bases numbered 4, after V lost 0 bases and J lost 2 bases. The CDR3 spans 14 residues. The CDR3 loop reads CAWSVIQGAYEQYF. The CDR3 region has the DNA TGTGCCTGGAGTGTAATCCAGGGGGCCTACGAGCAGTACTTC.

V usage is TRBV6-6 and J usage is TRBJ1-2; D is possibly TRBD1 (6 bases). The CDR3 has 16 amino acids. CDR1 is MNHNY, CDR2 SVGAGI, per germline (reference sequence). Trimming pared 6 bases from V and 0 bases from J, leaving 17 bases between. CDR3 nucleotide sequence: TGTGCCAGCAGAACACATGGGGACACCTCTAACTATGGCTACACCTTC. As protein: CASRTHGDTSNYGYTF.

On this clonotype itself: This clone may be a read error of a much larger clone one base away. The chain is built from TRBV19 and TRBJ2-7; 10 nucleotides match TRBD2. This CDR3 has 12 amino acids. The germline V gene has CDR1 LNHDA and CDR2 SQIVND (reference sequence). The CDR3 bases are TGTGCCAGTAGGATAGCGGGGGGCGAGCAGTACTTC. Protein product: CASRIAGGEQYF.

In its sample, this clonotype was seen many times. In DNA, the CDR3 is TGTGCCAGCAGCCACAGGGGAATTGCCGCCGGGAGCGGGGAGCTGTTTTTT. Translated, it gives CASSHRGIAAGSGELFF. The chain uses TRBV7-6 and TRBJ2-2, with a possible D match to TRBD1 (7 bases). V was clipped by 5 bases and J by 7 bases, with 23 bases between them. This CDR3 comprises 17 residues. Germline-derived CDR1 and CDR2 are SGHVS and FNYEAQ.

Turning to this clonotype: The germline gene is not matched at one end of the junction; a read error may be the cause. The rearrangement joins TRBV7-8 to TRBJ2-1; perhaps TRBD2 as D (5 bases). The CDR3 is made up of 19 amino acids. The germline CDR1 and CDR2 sequences are SGHVS and FQNEAQ. CDR3 nucleotides: TGTGCCAGCAGCCCTCCGGGGAGCGTCGTGGAGCGGCCCTACGATGAGCAGTTCTTC. This sequence encodes CASSPPGSVVERPYDEQFF.

This clonotype appeared many times. The genes are TRBV19 and TRBJ2-1; 11 nucleotides line up with TRBD2. Germline CDR1 reads LNHDA; CDR2 reads SQIVND (reference sequence). This CDR3 spans 17 amino acids. V lost 7 bases to trimming and J lost 2 bases; unmatched junction nucleotides: 10. The CDR3 protein is CASKLAGAPGAYNEQFF. CDR3 DNA sequence: TGTGCCAGTAAACTAGCGGGAGCCCCTGGGGCCTACAATGAGCAGTTCTTC.

This clonotype was counted at least ten times. The rearrangement links TRBV10-1 to TRBJ2-1; 8 bases are a match to TRBD2. Trimming took 4 bases from V and 9 from J; bases not matched to a gene: 8. The germline V gene encodes CDR1 WNHNN and CDR2 SYGVQD (reference sequence). This CDR3 comprises 14 residues. CDR3 protein: CASSGLARGREQFF. The DNA of the CDR3 is TGCGCCAGCAGTGGACTAGCGAGGGGACGTGAGCAGTTCTTC.

This clonotype was detected ten times or more. The V and J genes are TRBV24-1 and TRBJ1-5; unclear D gene. The V gene's germline CDR1 is KGHDR and CDR2 SFDVKD. V lost 3 bases, J lost 0 bases, and 5 bases lay in between. This CDR3 contains 14 residues. This CDR3 is CATSDGYSNQPQHF. In nucleotides, the CDR3 is TGTGCCACCAGTGATGGGTATAGCAATCAGCCCCAGCATTTT.

With respect to this clonotype: This may stem from a read error, because a much larger clone lies one nucleotide away. This chain uses TRBV19 with TRBJ2-3; tentatively, D is TRBD1 (6 bases). The CDR3 sequence is 14 residues long. Germline lookup yields CDR1 LNHDA and CDR2 SQIVND (reference sequence). The CDR3 loop reads CASSMHRDRDKQYF. The CDR3 DNA reads as TGTGCCAGTAGTATGCACAGGGATAGAGATAAGCAGTATTTT.

This clonotype came up many times. The rearrangement joins TRBV6-5 to TRBJ2-7, with D perhaps matching TRBD1 (6 bases). The CDR3 is 17 residues long. Trimming pared 8 bases from V and 6 bases from J, leaving 29 bases between. Germline lookup yields CDR1 MNHEY and CDR2 SVGAGI. The CDR3 coding sequence is TGTGCCAGCTCAAGCCCAGGGGAAAGAGGAAGCGCGCGCGAGCAGTACTTC. Protein: CASSSPGERGSAREQYF.

For this clonotype: A much larger clone sits a single nucleotide away, making a read error possible. V is TRBV12-3 or TRBV12-4 and J is TRBJ2-7; possible D gene TRBD2, 6 bases. This CDR3 has 16 amino acids. CDR3 amino acids: CASGLMGTGLSYEQYF. CDR3 nucleotide sequence: TGTGCCAGCGGTTTAATGGGCACAGGACTATCCTACGAGCAGTACTTC.

This clonotype came up many times. This chain joins TRBV12-3 or TRBV12-4 and TRBJ2-1; 7 positions match TRBD1. The CDR3 length is 15 residues. The V segment lost 5 bases and the J segment 0 bases; nucleotides outside the gene matches: 4. CDR3 region: CASSLGDSSYNEQFF. The CDR3 DNA sequence: TGTGCCAGCAGTCTTGGGGACAGCTCCTACAATGAGCAGTTCTTC.

A word on this clonotype: Being one base from a much bigger clone, this may be a read error. The genes are TRBV6-1 and TRBJ2-1; D gene unclear. The CDR3 consists of 12 residues. Trimming removed 2 bases from V and 12 bases from J, with 11 bases in between. Germline assignment: CDR1 MNHNS and CDR2 SASEGT. The CDR3 nucleotides are TGTGCCAGCAGTGAAAGGGAAAGTGCGCAGTTCTTC. This translates into CASSERESAQFF.

On this clonotype itself: It may be a read error: a sequence one base away is much more abundant. The V and J genes are TRBV7-7 and TRBJ2-2; TRBD2 agrees at 10 bases. The CDR3 runs 16 residues. Germline CDR1 SSHAT, CDR2 FNYEAQ (reference sequence). The CDR3 DNA is TGTGCTAGCAGCTCACTACTAGCGGGAAAGGCCGGGGAGCTGTTTTTT. Amino acid sequence: CASSSLLAGKAGELFF. Supplemented by reference TRBV7-7 and TRBJ2-2, the full variable domain reads GAGVSQSPRYKVTKRGQDVTLRCDPISSHATLYWYQQALGQGPEFLTYFNYEAQPDKSGLPSDRFSAERPEGSISTLTIQRTEQRDSAMYRCASSSLLAGKAGELFFGEGSRLTVL.

This clonotype was recorded many times. The chain has TRBV7-9 and TRBJ2-7; D is undetermined. CDR1 and CDR2 (germline): SEHNR, FQNEAQ (reference sequence). This CDR3 contains 15 residues. Trimming shortened V by 5 bases and J by 6 bases, and 20 bases separated the two germline ends. The CDR3 region is CASSPSLWATSEQYF. The CDR3, as DNA: TGTGCCAGCAGCCCCTCGTTGTGGGCCACAAGCGAGCAGTACTTC.

This clonotype was seen at least ten times. This chain connects TRBV12-3 or TRBV12-4 to TRBJ2-1; D is unresolved. There are 12 residues in the CDR3. V lost 6 bases, J lost 8 bases, and 11 bases lay in between. The CDR3 spells CASSLSIYEQFF. The CDR3 nucleotides read TGTGCCAGCAGCCTTAGCATCTATGAGCAGTTCTTC.

The gene calls are TRBV12-3 or TRBV12-4 and TRBJ2-7; TRBD2 agrees at 8 bases. V shed 8 bases and J 0 bases; nucleotides not matched to a gene: 18. This CDR3 is built from 18 residues. DNA for the CDR3: TGTGCCAGCTGCCACGGACTAGCAGGAGTGGGGAGCTCCTACGAGCAGTACTTC. Translated: CASCHGLAGVGSSYEQYF.

There are many counts of this clonotype. V usage is TRBV10-3 and J usage is TRBJ2-5; no definite D call. V lost 6 bases and J lost 2, with 16 bases in between. The CDR3 is 15 amino acids. Germline CDR1 is ENHRY and CDR2 is SYGVKD. DNA for the CDR3: TGTGCCATCAGCGCGAATCAGGTTGGTCAAGAGACCCAGTACTTC. It codes for CAISANQVGQETQYF.